This TCR beta chain is drawn from a study of human T cells and chemical hapten exposure. Background on the study: Chiefly female patients presented with alopecia areata, totalis or universalis.

The CDR3 extends over 15 amino acids. V was clipped by 1 base and J by 0 bases, with 10 bases between them. The V gene's germline CDR1 is DFQATT and CDR2 SNEGSKA (reference sequence). In TCRdb, the RACE reads were re-called with MiXCR into one record per CDR3 protein. This sample has approximately 110,000 distinct CDR3 sequences; approximately 11% occur once, and the top ten carry approximately 4%. Indicated time point: patch test 1, 2 weeks after DPC sensitization. Treatment reported: therapeutic diphenylcyclopropenone sensitization with weekly scalp DPC. This clonotype was observed a few times. What it binds is unknown. Points from the study as a whole: Healthy people's immune response may differ from that of the donors, who had alopecia.

V is TRBV20-1 and J is TRBJ1-5; D perhaps matches TRBD1 (5 bases). This material consisted of whole blood, taken in connection with sensitization to the hapten diphenylcyclopropenone (DPC). The origin of this receptor is a woman in her forties with alopecia areata. Some clones in this sample may be carry-over from other donors' samples. In nucleotides, the CDR3 is TGCAGTGCTAGAGGGGGCTCCTATAGCAATCAGCCCCAGCATTTT. It specifies CSARGGSYSNQPQHF.